This T cell receptor (beta chain) was sequenced for a study of OX40 agonist ivuxolimab in advanced cancers. TCRdb's copy holds only in-frame clones and misses some; the assay was immunoSEQ multiplex PCR. The table lists tens of thousands of clones, 89% of them singletons. The CDR3 length is 18 residues. CDR1 is LGHNA and CDR2 is YSLEER in the germline V gene. Trimming took off 0 bases at V and 0 bases at J, with 18 bases between the two ends. This clone was found once. The sample here was CD4+ or CD8+ T cells sorted from blood, taken in a trial of the OX40 agonist ivuxolimab. V usage is TRBV4-3 and J usage is TRBJ2-7; D gene unclear. This TCR was sampled from an adult with an advanced solid tumor such as melanoma, head and neck, liver or kidney cancer. The CDR3 DNA sequence: TGCGCCAGCAGCCAAGACCGATTTTGGGCTGGTGGCTCCTACGAGCAGTACTTC. Protein sequence: CASSQDRFWAGGSYEQYF.